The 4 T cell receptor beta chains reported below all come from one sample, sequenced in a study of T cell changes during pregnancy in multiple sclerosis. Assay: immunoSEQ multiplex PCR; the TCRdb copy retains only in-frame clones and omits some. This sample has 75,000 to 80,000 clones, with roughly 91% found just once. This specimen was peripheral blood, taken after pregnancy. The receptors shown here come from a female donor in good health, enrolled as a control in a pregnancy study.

For the CDR3, the DNA is TGCGCCAGCAGGGACGGACAGGGGGCTGGAAACACCATATATTTT. Translation gives CASRDGQGAGNTIYF. The chain links TRBV5-1 to TRBJ1-3; 10 positions agree with TRBD1. Germline V gene data show CDR1 as SGHRS and CDR2 as YFSETQ. The V and J ends lost 5 bases and 2 bases, in that order; junction bases with no gene match: 4. The CDR3 is made up of 15 amino acids.

The CDR3 bases are TGTGCCAGCAGCTTAGGGACAGGGGGCAATGGCTACACCTTC. This encodes CASSLGTGGNGYTF. The J gene is TRBJ1-2, the V gene TRBV7-9, with 11 bases matching TRBD1. Germline-derived CDR1 and CDR2 are SEHNR and FQNEAQ (reference sequence). This CDR3 contains 14 residues. The V gene end was trimmed by 1 base and the J gene end by 6 bases; junction bases not matched to a gene: 1.

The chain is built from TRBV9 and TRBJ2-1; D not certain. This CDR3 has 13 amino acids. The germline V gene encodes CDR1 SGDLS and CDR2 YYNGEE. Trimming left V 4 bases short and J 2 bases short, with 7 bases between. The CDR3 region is CASSRETYNEQFF. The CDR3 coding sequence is TGTGCCAGCAGCCGAGAAACCTACAATGAGCAGTTCTTC.

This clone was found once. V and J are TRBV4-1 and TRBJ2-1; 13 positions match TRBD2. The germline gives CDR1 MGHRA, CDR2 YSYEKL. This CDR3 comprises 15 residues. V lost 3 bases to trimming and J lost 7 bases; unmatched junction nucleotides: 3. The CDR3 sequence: CASSHPGLAGNEQFF. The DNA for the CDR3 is TGCGCCAGCAGCCATCCGGGACTAGCGGGAAATGAGCAGTTCTTC.